This T cell receptor (beta chain) stems from a study of T cells in Graves' hyperthyroidism and ophthalmopathy. Findings of the study overall: The model identified upcoming ophthalmopathy a median about 7.1 months ahead of onset.

RNA transcripts gave rise to amplified TCR beta CDR3 regions. Researchers ran a first-round RT-PCR on the TCR CDR3 using the HTBI primer set. MiXCR, run by TCRdb on the multiplex PCR reads, gives a single entry per CDR3 protein. This table holds roughly 720,000 distinct CDR3 sequences, roughly 17% found once. Comment on this clonotype: Antigen unknown.

The CDR3 sequence is 14 residues long. CDR1 LNHDA and CDR2 SQIVND come from the germline V gene (reference sequence). V was cut by 2 bases and J by 4 bases, with 9 bases left in between. Hyperthyroidism of Graves' type that showed no ophthalmopathy progression within 18 months was stable. Patients aged 18 to 65 had newly diagnosed hyperthyroidism lasting under 2 months. This sequence originates from a man aged 45-65 years with Graves' hyperthyroidism. Sequencing was carried out using blood. The V and J genes are TRBV19 and TRBJ1-5, with unresolved D. The CDR3 nucleotides read TGTGCCAGTAGTATATTGACCCTAAATCAGCCCCAGCATTTT. The encoded protein is CASSILTLNQPQHF. The full variable domain, its missing parts supplied by reference TRBV19 and TRBJ1-5, is DGGITQSPKYLFRKEGQNVTLSCEQNLNHDAMYWYRQDPGQGLRLIYYSQIVNDFQKGDIAEGYSVSREKKESFPLTVTSAQKNPTAFYLCASSILTLNQPQHFGDGTRLSIL.